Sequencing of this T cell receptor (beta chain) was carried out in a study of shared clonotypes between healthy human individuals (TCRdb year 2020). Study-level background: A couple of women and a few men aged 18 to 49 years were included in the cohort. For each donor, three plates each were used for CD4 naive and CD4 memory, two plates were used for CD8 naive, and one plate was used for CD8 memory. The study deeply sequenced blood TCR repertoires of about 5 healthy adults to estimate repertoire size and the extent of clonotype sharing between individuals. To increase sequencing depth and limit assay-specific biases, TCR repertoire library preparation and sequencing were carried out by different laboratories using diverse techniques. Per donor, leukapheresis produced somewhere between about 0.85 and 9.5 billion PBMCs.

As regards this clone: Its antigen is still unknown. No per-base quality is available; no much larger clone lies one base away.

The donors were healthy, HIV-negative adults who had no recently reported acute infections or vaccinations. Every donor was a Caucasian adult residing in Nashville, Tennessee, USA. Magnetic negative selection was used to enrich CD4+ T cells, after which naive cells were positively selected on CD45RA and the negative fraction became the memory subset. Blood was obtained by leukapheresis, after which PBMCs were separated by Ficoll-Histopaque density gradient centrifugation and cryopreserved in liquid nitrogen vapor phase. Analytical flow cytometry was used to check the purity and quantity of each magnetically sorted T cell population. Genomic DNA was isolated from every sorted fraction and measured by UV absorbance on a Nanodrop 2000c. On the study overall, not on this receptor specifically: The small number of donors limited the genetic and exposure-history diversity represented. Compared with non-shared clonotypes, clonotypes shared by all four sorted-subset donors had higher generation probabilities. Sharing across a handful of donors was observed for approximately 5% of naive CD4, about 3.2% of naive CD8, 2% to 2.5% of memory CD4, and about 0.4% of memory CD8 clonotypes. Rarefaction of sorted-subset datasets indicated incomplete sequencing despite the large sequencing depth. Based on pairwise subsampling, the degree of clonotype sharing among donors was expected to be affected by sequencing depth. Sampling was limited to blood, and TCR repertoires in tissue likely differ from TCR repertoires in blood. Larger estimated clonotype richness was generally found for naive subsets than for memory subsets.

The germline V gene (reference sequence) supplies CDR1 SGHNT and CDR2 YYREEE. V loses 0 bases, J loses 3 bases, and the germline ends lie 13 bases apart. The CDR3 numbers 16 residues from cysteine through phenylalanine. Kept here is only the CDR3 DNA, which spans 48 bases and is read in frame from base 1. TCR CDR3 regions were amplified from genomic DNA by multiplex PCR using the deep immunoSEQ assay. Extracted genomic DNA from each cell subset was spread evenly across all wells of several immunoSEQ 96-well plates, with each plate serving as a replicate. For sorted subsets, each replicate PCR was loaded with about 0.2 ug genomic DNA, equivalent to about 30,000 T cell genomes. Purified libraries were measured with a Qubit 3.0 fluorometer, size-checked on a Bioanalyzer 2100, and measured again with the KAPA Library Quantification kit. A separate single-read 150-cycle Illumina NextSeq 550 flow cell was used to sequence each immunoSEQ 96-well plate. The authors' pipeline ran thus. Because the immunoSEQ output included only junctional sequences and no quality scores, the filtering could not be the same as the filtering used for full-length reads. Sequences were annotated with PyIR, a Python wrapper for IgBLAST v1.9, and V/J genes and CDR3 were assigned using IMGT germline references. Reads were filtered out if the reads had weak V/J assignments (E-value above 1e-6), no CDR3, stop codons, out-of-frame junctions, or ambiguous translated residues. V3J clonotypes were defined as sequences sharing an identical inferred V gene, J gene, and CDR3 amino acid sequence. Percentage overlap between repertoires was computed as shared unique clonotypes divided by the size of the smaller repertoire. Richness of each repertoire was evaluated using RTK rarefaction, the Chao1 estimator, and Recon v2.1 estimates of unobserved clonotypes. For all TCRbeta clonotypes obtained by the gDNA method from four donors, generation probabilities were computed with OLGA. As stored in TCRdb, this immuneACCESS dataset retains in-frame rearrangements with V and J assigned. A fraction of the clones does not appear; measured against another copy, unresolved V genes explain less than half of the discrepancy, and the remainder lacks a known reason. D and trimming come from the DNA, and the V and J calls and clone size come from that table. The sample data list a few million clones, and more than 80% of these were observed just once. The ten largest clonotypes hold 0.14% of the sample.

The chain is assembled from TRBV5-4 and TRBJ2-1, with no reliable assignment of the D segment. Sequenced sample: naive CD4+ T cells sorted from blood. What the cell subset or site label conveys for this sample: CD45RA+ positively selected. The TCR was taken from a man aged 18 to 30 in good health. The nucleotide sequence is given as TGTGCCAGCAGCTTGGTAATTGGGGTGCGCTACAATGAGCAGTTCTTC. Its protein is CASSLVIGVRYNEQFF.